Listed here is a single TCR beta chain. This clonotype was counted between two and nine times. No cognate antigen has been identified for it. Per-nucleotide qualities are absent, and no much larger clonotype sits a single base away. The germline V gene encodes CDR1 SGHTA and CDR2 FQGNSA. The junction shows trimming of 0 bases on V and 2 bases on J, plus 15 bases between the germline ends. The CDR3 measures 17 amino acids from cysteine to phenylalanine. Left in the record is the CDR3 DNA by itself, 51 bases read in frame from the first base. The record originates from a study of response to subunit inactivated influenza vaccine listed by TCRdb under 2018. About the investigation overall: Deep quantitative profiling of the T cell receptor repertoire was used in the study to follow responses to a trivalent subunit inactivated influenza vaccine.

Receptor libraries were prepared by RT-PCR. TCRdb names Illumina HiSeq 2500 as the instrument used. Using fastp trimming at Q25 and MiXCR clonotype assembly, TCRdb reanalyzed the public sequencing data and kept in-frame beta chains. Merged by CDR3 protein, the rows form single entries marked with the most common genes and DNA. This sample holds 550,000 to 600,000 distinct CDR3 sequences; about 10% were observed only once. About 9.4% of the sample is in the top ten clones. The paper as a whole reports these results and caveats: The authors suggested that each seasonal influenza vaccination may recruit only a limited number of new T cells.

The V and J genes are TRBV7-2 and TRBJ2-3, with the D gene call left open. This specimen was PBMCs from blood, taken on the day of vaccination. This receptor was taken from a man aged 50 to 60 who received an inactivated influenza vaccine. Donor details come from another sample of the same person, matched by shared clones. The CDR3 protein: CASSLARVVLFTDTQYF. The DNA sequence is TGTGCCAGCAGCTTAGCGCGAGTGGTCCTCTTCACAGATACGCAGTATTTT.